The clone carrying this T cell receptor (beta chain) came up many times. Its target is unknown. The sample originates from a study of T-cell memory formation after mild COVID-19. Broader study findings: Clones shrinking between day 15 and 85 showed a balanced CD4/CD8 split, and those that grew later tilted toward CD4+.

CDR3 length equals 18 residues. Germline lookup yields CDR1 SGHRS and CDR2 YFSETQ. After removal of 4 bases from V and 5 bases from J, the junction contained 14 bases not matched to a gene. From 5'RACE with constant-segment primers came TCR alpha and TCR beta cDNA libraries that carried sample barcodes and UMIs. TCRdb processed the 5' RACE reads anew with MiXCR; each CDR3 protein has one entry. The data show 450,000 to 650,000 distinct CDR3 sequences, with roughly a fifth seen just once and approximately 8.4% held by the top ten. This sequence joins TRBV5-1 and TRBJ2-5; TRBD2 matches at 13 bases. This TCR came from an adult woman who had mild COVID-19 (a few samples of this study predate the infection). Cell type and time point are not known. The sequencing sample was made of PBMCs or a T cell subset sorted from them (not recorded which). The chain's CDR3 is CASSRGLAGEKRRETQYF. The CDR3 coding sequence is TGCGCCAGCAGCCGTGGACTAGCGGGGGAGAAAAGGCGGGAGACCCAGTACTTC.